The source of this T cell receptor beta chain is a study of CD8 T cell repertoires and HIV-1 epitope variants. Study summary: An uncultured baseline aliquot held 1M T cells. Study-level results: The TAALDMSHF plasma variant had no responses, unlike KF9 (roughly 5 clonotypes) and HW9 (one).

On the immunoSEQ platform, TCR beta CDR3s were sequenced at survey depth. Using immunoSEQ multiplex PCR, the repertoire was profiled, and TCRdb retains in-frame clones only, with some absent. The sample has under 6,500 clones, roughly two thirds seen once; the top ten hold 35% to 45%. Germline V gene sequence: CDR1 KGHSH, CDR2 LQKENI. The CDR3 length is 15 residues. The V gene lost 3 bases and the J gene lost 0 bases, with 8 bases spanning the gap. As to this clone: Its antigen remains unknown.

The receptor was isolated from a male donor with HIV. The gene calls are TRBV18 and TRBJ1-4, with D possibly matching TRBD1 (5 bases). The sample was cultured CD8+ T cells derived from PBMCs. CDR3 amino acids: CASSPGTSTNEKLFF. In DNA, the CDR3 is TGTGCCAGCTCACCCGGGACCTCAACTAATGAAAAACTGTTTTTT.